These T cell receptor beta chains were read from a single sample in a study of blood T cells in healthy people across ages. Using its own MiXCR run on the 5' RACE reads, TCRdb lists one record per CDR3 protein. The data show 600,000 to 800,000 distinct CDR3 sequences, with around a fifth seen just once and more than 3% held by the top ten. Sequencing was performed on blood. These TCRs come from a man between 65 and 85 years old in good health. The CDR3 runs from the conserved cysteine through the conserved F or W. Each record gives: V gene, J gene, CDR3 protein.

v_call: TRBV20-1
j_call: TRBJ1-2
cdr3_aa: CSAWTENYGYTF

v_call: TRBV5-1
j_call: TRBJ2-1
cdr3_aa: CASSLPDGPNEQFF

v_call: TRBV6-5
j_call: TRBJ1-5
cdr3_aa: CASSSGQGTPSQPQHF

v_call: TRBV20-1
j_call: TRBJ1-4
cdr3_aa: CSASRLGGEKLFF

v_call: TRBV10-3
j_call: TRBJ2-6
cdr3_aa: CAISVGLSSGANVLTF

v_call: TRBV20-1
j_call: TRBJ1-1
cdr3_aa: CSARAGGAGNTEAFF

v_call: TRBV28
j_call: TRBJ2-1
cdr3_aa: CASRRGTPASNEQFF

v_call: TRBV6-5
j_call: TRBJ2-6
cdr3_aa: CASRKDGTSGANVLTF

v_call: TRBV29-1
j_call: TRBJ2-4
cdr3_aa: CSVGAGAAKNIQYF

v_call: TRBV3-1
j_call: TRBJ1-2
cdr3_aa: CASSRLYGYTF

v_call: TRBV9
j_call: TRBJ2-5
cdr3_aa: CASSVGRATQETQYF

v_call: TRBV6-5
j_call: TRBJ2-5
cdr3_aa: CASSYTFTGIGETQYF

v_call: TRBV20-1
j_call: TRBJ1-2
cdr3_aa: CSVRSGGPGGYTF

v_call: TRBV7-2
j_call: TRBJ2-1
cdr3_aa: CASSLAPQARLYNEQFF

v_call: TRBV6-1
j_call: TRBJ2-4
cdr3_aa: CASSGTSGAGGSKNIQYF

v_call: TRBV7-6
j_call: TRBJ1-1
cdr3_aa: CASSLDRRGTEAFF